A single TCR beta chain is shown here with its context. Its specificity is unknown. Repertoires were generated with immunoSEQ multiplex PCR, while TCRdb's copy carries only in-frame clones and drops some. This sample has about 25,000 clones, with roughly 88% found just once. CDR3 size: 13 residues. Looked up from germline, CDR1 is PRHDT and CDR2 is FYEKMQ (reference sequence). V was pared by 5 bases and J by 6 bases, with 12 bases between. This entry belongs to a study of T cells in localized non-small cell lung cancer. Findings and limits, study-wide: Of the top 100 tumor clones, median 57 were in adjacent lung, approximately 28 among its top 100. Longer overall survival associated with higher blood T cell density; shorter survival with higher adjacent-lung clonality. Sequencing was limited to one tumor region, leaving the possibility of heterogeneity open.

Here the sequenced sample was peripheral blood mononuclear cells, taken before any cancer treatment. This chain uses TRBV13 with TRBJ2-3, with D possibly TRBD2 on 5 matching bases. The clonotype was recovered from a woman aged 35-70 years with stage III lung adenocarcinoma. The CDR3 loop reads CASSATREDTQYF. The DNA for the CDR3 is TGTGCCAGCAGCGCAACTAGGGAGGATACGCAGTATTTT.